This T cell receptor (beta chain) stems from a study of cytotoxic CD8 clonotypes in ibrutinib-treated CLL. Study-level results: Lymph node repertoires were not studied, and sampling times were unmatched.

The method was immunoSEQ multiplex PCR; TCRdb's version includes in-frame clones alone and lacks a portion of them. This sample has more than 200,000 clones, with roughly 65% found just once. This clone was seen only a few times. Its antigen is unidentified. The V end was cut by 4 bases, the J end by 2 bases, with 13 bases between. The CDR3 sequence is 15 residues long. The germline gives CDR1 SGHVS, CDR2 FQNEAQ. This specimen consisted of PBMCs, obtained after 12 months of ibrutinib treatment. The origin of this receptor is a human donor with chronic lymphocytic leukemia. V is TRBV7-8 and J is TRBJ2-3, with no clear D. Here the CDR3 DNA reads TGTGCCAGCAGCTCCGGGTCCAGTCTCACAGATACGCAGTATTTT. It translates to CASSSGSSLTDTQYF.